The 21 T cell receptor beta chains listed next were all sequenced from one sample in a study of CD8+ T cells in alopecia areata. RNA extraction and reverse transcription yielded cDNA as sequencing template. Method: immunoSEQ multiplex PCR; TCRdb's copy keeps in-frame clones and lacks some. This sample has 170,000 or so clones, with around 63% found just once. The sample was CD4+ T cells sorted from blood, taken at week 0. These receptors were collected from a human donor with alopecia areata.

The chain has TRBV10-3 and TRBJ2-7, with TRBD1 matching over 8 bases. Germline V gives CDR1 ENHRY, CDR2 SYGVKD. CDR3 length: 14 residues. Trimming took 6 bases from V and 9 from J; bases not matched to a gene: 13. The CDR3, as DNA: TGTGCCATCAGCGACAGGGGACTCAATGTTGGGCAGTACTTC. It is translated as CAISDRGLNVGQYF.

V gene TRBV10-3 combines with J gene TRBJ2-5; TRBD2 matches at 12 bases. CDR3 size: 16 residues. Trimming removed 4 bases from V and 0 bases from J; junction bases left unmatched: 3. Germline V gene data show CDR1 as ENHRY and CDR2 as SYGVKD. The CDR3 DNA reads as TGTGCCATCAGTGGTCTAGCGGGGGGGAACCAAGAGACCCAGTACTTC. It yields the protein CAISGLAGGNQETQYF.

This clone was detected once. V and J are TRBV6-6 and TRBJ2-3, with D hard to call. The CDR3 spans 14 residues. Trimming cost V 2 bases and J 1 base, with 7 bases left between them. Germline CDR1 is MNHNY and CDR2 is SVGAGI (reference sequence). The CDR3 region is CASSYPSRTDTQYF. CDR3 nucleotide sequence: TGTGCCAGCAGTTACCCGAGCCGCACAGATACGCAGTATTTT.

V and J are TRBV7-2 and TRBJ1-2; perhaps TRBD1 as D (5 bases). The CDR3 covers 16 residues. V lost 5 bases, J lost 2 bases, and 18 bases lay in between. CDR1 and CDR2 (germline): SGHTA, FQGNSA. The CDR3 DNA is TGTGCCAGCAGCAGCCCGGTGCTGGCAGGGAACTATGGCTACACCTTC. Translation: CASSSPVLAGNYGYTF.

J is TRBJ1-1 and V is TRBV29-1; 8 nucleotides align to TRBD1. With V trimmed by 7 bases and J by 6 bases, 4 bases remained unmatched. Germline CDR1 is SQVTM and CDR2 is ANQGSEA. This CDR3 contains 11 residues. The CDR3 bases are TGCAGCGCTAGACAGGGGTCTGAAGCTTTCTTT. It encodes CSARQGSEAFF. The variable domain in full, with the rest retrieved from reference TRBV29-1 and TRBJ1-1, is SAVISQKPSRDICQRGTSLTIQCQVDSQVTMMFWYRQQPGQSLTLIATANQGSEATYESGFVIDKFPISRPNLTFSTLTVSNMSPEDSSIYLCSARQGSEAFFGQGTRLTVV.

The chain joins TRBV15 to TRBJ1-4, with D possibly TRBD1 on 5 matching bases. Germline-derived CDR1 and CDR2 are LNHNV and YYDKDF (reference sequence). V dropped 1 base and J dropped 7 bases, with 19 bases sitting between them. This CDR3 is 17 amino acids long. The CDR3 here is CATSRVDRKHRGEKLFF. The CDR3 DNA reads as TGTGCCACCAGCAGAGTTGACAGAAAACACCGTGGTGAAAAACTGTTTTTT. Full variable domain (missing parts from reference TRBV15 and TRBJ1-4): DAMVIQNPRYQVTQFGKPVTLSCSQTLNHNVMYWYQQKSSQAPKLLFHYYDKDFNNEADTPDNFQSRRPNTSFCFLDIRSPGLGDTAMYLCATSRVDRKHRGEKLFFGSGTQLSVL.

This clone showed up just a few times. The CDR3 here is CAWSRQGFQPQHF. The DNA of the CDR3 is TGTGCCTGGAGTCGACAGGGTTTTCAGCCCCAGCATTTT. This rearrangement joins TRBV30 to TRBJ1-5; 7 bases align to TRBD1. Germline lookup yields CDR1 GTSNPN and CDR2 SVGIG (reference sequence). The CDR3 contains 13 residues. The V and J ends lost 2 bases and 6 bases, in that order; junction bases with no gene match: 4.

The chain uses TRBV5-6 and TRBJ2-5; 7 bases align to TRBD2. The length of the CDR3 is 15 residues. CDR1 is SGHDT and CDR2 is YYEEEE in the germline V gene. The trim removed 0 bases at V and 3 bases at J, leaving 5 bases unmatched. CDR3: CASSLVEGREETQYF. In DNA, the CDR3 is TGTGCCAGCAGCTTGGTCGAGGGGAGGGAAGAGACCCAGTACTTC.

The chain combines TRBV9 with TRBJ2-1; 11 bases agree with TRBD1. V gave up 2 bases and J gave up 7 bases; unmatched junction bases: 2. This CDR3 has 14 amino acids. Looked up from germline, CDR1 is SGDLS and CDR2 is YYNGEE. CDR3 sequence reads: CASSVDRGRNEQFF. The CDR3 DNA reads TGTGCCAGCAGCGTGGACAGGGGGCGAAATGAGCAGTTCTTC. The whole variable domain, remainder taken from reference TRBV9 and TRBJ2-1, is DSGVTQTPKHLITATGQRVTLRCSPRSGDLSVYWYQQSLDQGLQFLIQYYNGEERAKGNILERFSAQQFPDLHSELNLSSLELGDSALYFCASSVDRGRNEQFFGPGTRLTVL.

In this sample, this clone turned up a few times. The rearrangement joins TRBV29-1 to TRBJ1-1; the D is unclear. Germline V gene lookup returns CDR1 SQVTM and CDR2 ANQGSEA. V was pared by 3 bases and J by 1 base, with 6 bases between. This CDR3 spans 12 amino acids. The CDR3 region is CSVDRQNTEAFF. The DNA of the CDR3 is TGCAGCGTTGATCGACAGAACACTGAAGCTTTCTTT. The full variable domain, its missing parts supplied by reference TRBV29-1 and TRBJ1-1, is SAVISQKPSRDICQRGTSLTIQCQVDSQVTMMFWYRQQPGQSLTLIATANQGSEATYESGFVIDKFPISRPNLTFSTLTVSNMSPEDSSIYLCSVDRQNTEAFFGQGTRLTVV.

This chain uses TRBV29-1 with TRBJ2-4; D is uncertain. CDR1 SQVTM and CDR2 ANQGSEA come from the germline V gene. With 4 bases removed from V and 1 base from J, the gap between germline ends came to 8 bases. The CDR3 has 13 amino acids. The CDR3 region has the DNA TGCAGCGTTGGGGGTTTCGCCAAAAACATTCAGTACTTC. It encodes CSVGGFAKNIQYF.

The chain links TRBV5-6 to TRBJ1-1; TRBD1 agrees at 10 bases. This CDR3 contains 16 residues. The germline V gene has CDR1 SGHDT and CDR2 YYEEEE. The trim removed 3 bases at V and 2 bases at J, leaving 7 bases unmatched. CDR3 in amino acids: CASSSLRQGANTEAFF. In nucleotides, the CDR3 is TGTGCCAGCAGCTCTCTCCGACAGGGGGCAAACACTGAAGCTTTCTTT. Complete variable domain (other parts from reference TRBV5-6 and TRBJ1-1): DAGVTQSPTHLIKTRGQQVTLRCSPKSGHDTVSWYQQALGQGPQFIFQYYEEEERQRGNFPDRFSGHQFPNYSSELNVNALLLGDSALYLCASSSLRQGANTEAFFGQGTRLTVV.

The chain is built from TRBV30 and TRBJ1-2; no definite D call. Germline CDR1 reads GTSNPN; CDR2 reads SVGIG (reference sequence). There are 13 residues in the CDR3. The V and J ends lost 5 bases and 3 bases respectively, with 13 bases between them. The CDR3 nucleotides read TGTGCCTGGGAGCAGCAGCCATACTATGGCTACACCTTC. It encodes CAWEQQPYYGYTF.

The chain is built from TRBV29-1 and TRBJ2-7, with D possibly matching TRBD2 (5 bases). Trimming left V 3 bases short and J 6 bases short, with 18 bases between. This CDR3 is built from 14 residues. CDR1 and CDR2 (germline): SQVTM, ANQGSEA. This CDR3 is CSVDPGGSRTEQYF. CDR3 nucleotide sequence: TGCAGCGTTGACCCAGGAGGAAGCCGAACCGAGCAGTACTTC.

The chain joins TRBV27 to TRBJ1-6; D gene unclear. The germline V and J ends were trimmed by 3 bases and 7 bases, with 10 bases remaining between them. The CDR3 is 14 residues long. Germline lookup yields CDR1 MNHEY and CDR2 SMNVEV (reference sequence). This CDR3 reads CASSFPAENSPLHF. DNA for the CDR3: TGTGCCAGCAGTTTCCCCGCCGAAAATTCACCCCTCCACTTT.

This clone was detected a few times. This chain uses TRBV29-1 with TRBJ2-1; D uncertain. The CDR3 extends over 13 amino acids. V was pared by 4 bases and J by 7 bases, with 14 bases between. Germline values: CDR1 SQVTM, CDR2 ANQGSEA. In DNA form, the CDR3 reads TGCAGCGTTGCTTCTTCAGTTGGGAATGAGCAGTTCTTC. Translating it yields CSVASSVGNEQFF.

This clone was seen a few times. The genes are TRBV9 and TRBJ2-3; TRBD1 agrees at 8 bases. There are 14 residues in the CDR3. Germline trimming cut 3 bases from V and 3 bases from J; bases unmatched to any gene: 3. The germline CDR1 and CDR2 sequences are SGDLS and YYNGEE. CDR3 protein: CASSAGQATDTQYF. The CDR3 nucleotides are TGTGCCAGCAGCGCGGGACAGGCGACAGATACGCAGTATTTT.

This chain links TRBV11-1 with TRBJ2-1, with D perhaps given as TRBD1 or TRBD2 (5 bases each). Germline V gives CDR1 SGHAT, CDR2 FQDESV (reference sequence). This CDR3 spans 16 amino acids. V was clipped by 4 bases and J by 2 bases, with 15 bases between them. The CDR3 DNA reads as TGTGCCAGCAGCTGGGGCGGGTCAGGACCCTACAATGAGCAGTTCTTC. Protein sequence: CASSWGGSGPYNEQFF. Full variable domain (rest looked up from reference TRBV11-1 and TRBJ2-1): EAEVAQSPRYKITEKSQAVAFWCDPISGHATLYWYRQILGQGPELLVQFQDESVVDDSQLPKDRFSAERLKGVDSTLKIQPAELGDSAMYLCASSWGGSGPYNEQFFGPGTRLTVL.

V gene TRBV11-2 combines with J gene TRBJ2-2; D gene unclear. Looked up from germline, CDR1 is SGHAT and CDR2 is FQNNGV. V was shortened by 2 bases and J by 6 bases, with 7 bases between the two germline ends. The CDR3 is 13 amino acids. The CDR3 reads CASSLIQAGELFF. CDR3 DNA sequence: TGTGCCAGCAGCTTAATTCAGGCCGGGGAGCTGTTTTTT.

The CDR3 bases are TGCGCCAGCAGCCAAGATCCGGGGGCGACCTACGAGCAGTACTTC. Residues: CASSQDPGATYEQYF. The genes are TRBV4-1 and TRBJ2-7; tentatively, D is TRBD1 or TRBD2 (6 bases each). The V gene lost 0 bases and the J gene lost 2 bases, with 11 bases spanning the gap. The CDR3 covers 15 residues. CDR1 is MGHRA, CDR2 YSYEKL, per germline.

This chain connects TRBV30 to TRBJ1-1; D is uncertain. CDR1 GTSNPN and CDR2 SVGIG come from the germline V gene (reference sequence). The ends were cut back, 6 bases at V and 4 bases at J, with 15 bases in the middle. The CDR3 totals 13 residues. In DNA, the CDR3 is TGTGCCTGCAAAAAGAGGGTGGGCACTGAAGCTTTCTTT. This encodes CACKKRVGTEAFF.